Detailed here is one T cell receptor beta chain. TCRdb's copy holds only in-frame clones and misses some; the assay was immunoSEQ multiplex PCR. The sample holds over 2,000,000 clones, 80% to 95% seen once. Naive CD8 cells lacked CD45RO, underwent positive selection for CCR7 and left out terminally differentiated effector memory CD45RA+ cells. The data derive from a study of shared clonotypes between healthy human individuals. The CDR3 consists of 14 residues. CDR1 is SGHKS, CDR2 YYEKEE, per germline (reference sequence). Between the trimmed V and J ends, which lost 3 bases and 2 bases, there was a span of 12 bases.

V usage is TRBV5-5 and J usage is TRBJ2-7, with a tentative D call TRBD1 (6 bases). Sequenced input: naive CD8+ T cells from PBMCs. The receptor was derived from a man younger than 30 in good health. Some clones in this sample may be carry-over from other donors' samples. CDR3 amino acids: CASSSPRDTYEQYF. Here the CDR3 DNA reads TGTGCCAGCAGCTCCCCCAGGGACACCTACGAGCAGTACTTC. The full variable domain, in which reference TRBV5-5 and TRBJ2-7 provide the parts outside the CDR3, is DAGVTQSPTHLIKTRGQQVTLRCSPISGHKSVSWYQQVLGQGPQFIFQYYEKEERGRGNFPDRFSARQFPNYSSELNVNALLLGDSALYLCASSSPRDTYEQYFGPGTRLTVT.